This TCR beta chain appears in the sequencing data of a study of T cell changes during pregnancy in multiple sclerosis. Generated by immunoSEQ multiplex PCR, the TCRdb table keeps only in-frame clones and is missing some. The sample holds under 70,000 clones, about 92% seen once. The CDR3 covers 13 residues. Trimming took off 4 bases at V and 0 bases at J, with 9 bases between the two ends. Germline CDR1 and CDR2: SQVTM and ANQGSEA. The clonotype was recovered from a female donor in good health, enrolled as a control in a pregnancy study. This chain connects TRBV29-1 to TRBJ1-1; no clear D gene. The sample here was peripheral blood, taken in the third trimester of pregnancy. The CDR3 bases are TGCAGCGTTGTAGCCAGTATGAACACTGAAGCTTTCTTT. This gives the protein CSVVASMNTEAFF.